This T cell receptor beta chain was found in a study of blood T cells in healthy people across ages. V lost 5 bases, J lost 1 base, and 8 bases lay in between. The length of the CDR3 is 12 residues. Looked up from germline, CDR1 is SQVTM and CDR2 is ANQGSEA. This clonotype has a handful of counts. Its matching antigen is unknown. Primed by a sample-barcoded 5' primer and a J-beta primer mix, a second PCR proceeded for 7 to 11 cycles. TCRdb re-called the 5' RACE reads through MiXCR, storing one row per CDR3 protein. The sample lists hundreds of thousands of distinct CDR3 sequences; roughly 24% were seen once. The study, taken as a whole, reports: Naive T cell percentage showed a strong correlation with the diversity of TCR beta. Long-lived donors carried more naive CD4+ cells and greater diversity than aged donors.

The same data also contributed to another study, on T cells of mothers and their children. That paper adds: Donation came from a few healthy Caucasian mothers together with their six children.

The sample comprised blood. The rearrangement links TRBV29-1 to TRBJ2-5; TRBD1 might be the D (6 bases). The sequence came from a boy between 10 and 17 years old in good health. DNA for the CDR3: TGCAGCGTTAGGACAGTCCAAGAGACCCAGTACTTC. It specifies CSVRTVQETQYF.